Below, 15 T cell receptor beta chains from the same sample are listed, as sequenced in a study of T cell repertoires in cytomegalovirus infection. These receptors lack a known antigen. One entry per CDR3 protein, called by TCRdb with MiXCR from the reads. The sample lists approximately 730,000 distinct CDR3 sequences; 25% to 35% were seen once. The sample in question was cultured CD8+ T cells from PBMCs, obtained from culture after CMV antigen stimulation. These receptors all come from a human donor in good health (CMV status not recorded). Some clones in this sample may be carry-over from other donors' samples.

This clonotype occurred a few times. V is TRBV7-6 and J is TRBJ2-5; 8 bases line up with TRBD2. Germline V gene data show CDR1 as SGHVS and CDR2 as FNYEAQ. The CDR3 runs to 19 residues. The trim removed 5 bases at V and 1 base at J, leaving 18 bases unmatched. The chain's CDR3 is CASSRQPPLSGGPQETQYF. The CDR3 nucleotides are TGTGCCAGCAGCCGACAACCACCCCTGAGCGGGGGCCCCCAAGAGACCCAGTACTTC.

This clonotype turned up a few times. The junction does not match germline at one end; this may be a read error. The chain joins TRBV6-1 to TRBJ2-2, with D perhaps TRBD1 (8 bases). Germline V lookup: CDR1 MNHNS, CDR2 SASEGT. This CDR3 is built from 21 residues. In nucleotides, the CDR3 is TGTGCCAGCAGGGAAGACCCGGGGACAGGACTAGGGAGCGAGAACACCGGGGAGCTGTTTTTT. The encoded protein is CASREDPGTGLGSENTGELFF.

Details on this clonotype: The junction departs from the called germline gene at one end, perhaps through a read error. V and J are TRBV27 and TRBJ1-1, with a weak D call TRBD1 (5 bases). The CDR3 length is 15 residues. Germline V gives CDR1 MNHEY, CDR2 SMNVEV (reference sequence). This chain's CDR3 is CASSLSIGVNSEAFF. The CDR3 DNA is TGTGCCAGCAGTTTATCGATAGGGGTGAACTCTGAAGCTTTCTTT.

Only a few counts were recorded for this clonotype. The DNA for the CDR3 is TGCGCCAGCAGCCAAGATAGGGGACAGGGTATAGACATTCAGTACTTC. It specifies CASSQDRGQGIDIQYF. The V gene is TRBV4-1, the J gene TRBJ2-4; 9 nucleotides agree with TRBD1. The CDR3 has 16 residues. Trimming at V came to 0 bases and at J to 8 bases, leaving 8 bases not matched to a gene. Per the germline V gene, CDR1 is MGHRA and CDR2 is YSYEKL.

Here the CDR3 DNA reads TGTGCCATCAGTGGGGGTCAGACCTACGAGCAGTACGTC. Its translation is CAISGGQTYEQYV. The chain joins TRBV10-3 to TRBJ2-7; no clear D. The CDR3 is 13 amino acids. The V gene's germline CDR1 is ENHRY and CDR2 SYGVKD. Trimming took 4 bases from V and 2 from J, leaving 9 bases between them.

The V and J genes are TRBV7-2 and TRBJ2-5; D ambiguous. The CDR3 spans 14 residues. V was clipped by 1 base and J by 8 bases, with 14 bases between them. The germline gives CDR1 SGHTA, CDR2 FQGNSA. The CDR3 bases are TGTGCCAGCAGCTTAGGGGCCTTGGGATCTACCCAGTACTTC. This translates into CASSLGALGSTQYF.

This clonotype was seen more than once but under ten times. The CDR3 protein is CASSFGQHNEQFF. The CDR3 DNA reads TGTGCCAGCAGCTTTGGACAGCACAATGAGCAGTTCTTC. This sequence joins TRBV11-3 and TRBJ2-1; possible D gene TRBD1, 6 bases. V lost 3 bases, J lost 5 bases, and 8 bases lay in between. In germline, CDR1 is SGHNT, CDR2 YENEEA. The CDR3 totals 13 residues.

Worth noting for this clonotype: An end of the junction does not agree with germline; a read error may underlie this. The chain employs TRBV7-9 and TRBJ2-6, with D uncertain. The CDR3 is 15 residues long. The germline CDR1 and CDR2 sequences are SEHNR and FQNEAQ (reference sequence). CDR3 nucleotides: TGTGCCAGCAGCTTTTTAAGGTCTGGGACCAACGTCCTGACTTTC. This encodes CASSFLRSGTNVLTF.

The chain employs TRBV15 and TRBJ1-6; D uncertain. The V and J ends lost 4 bases and 8 bases respectively, with 9 bases between them. The CDR3 contains 13 residues. Germline V gene data show CDR1 as LNHNV and CDR2 as YYDKDF (reference sequence). CDR3 region: CATSKGLDSPLHF. In DNA, the CDR3 is TGTGCCACCAGCAAGGGATTGGATTCACCCCTCCACTTT. Full variable domain (remainder filled in from reference TRBV15 and TRBJ1-6): DAMVIQNPRYQVTQFGKPVTLSCSQTLNHNVMYWYQQKSSQAPKLLFHYYDKDFNNEADTPDNFQSRRPNTSFCFLDIRSPGLGDTAMYLCATSKGLDSPLHFGNGTRLTVT.

This clonotype was observed many times. The rearrangement joins TRBV10-3 to TRBJ2-7; 10 nucleotides line up with TRBD1. The junction had 2 bases not matched to a gene; V was cut back by 4 bases and J by 2 bases. Germline-derived CDR1 and CDR2 are ENHRY and SYGVKD. The CDR3 is 14 amino acids. CDR3 in amino acids: CAISGDRGPYEQYF. The CDR3 nucleotides read TGTGCCATCAGTGGGGACAGGGGCCCCTACGAGCAGTACTTC.

Concerning this clonotype: At one end the junction does not follow the germline gene, possibly because of a read error. This chain uses TRBV12-3 or TRBV12-4 with TRBJ1-1, with no clear D. The CDR3 has 12 residues. CDR3 residues: CASSFGNIEAFF. CDR3 nucleotide sequence: TGTGCCAGCAGTTTCGGGAACATTGAAGCTTTCTTT.

This clonotype was seen only a few times. V gene TRBV4-1 combines with J gene TRBJ1-2; D gene unclear. Germline values: CDR1 MGHRA, CDR2 YSYEKL. This CDR3 comprises 17 residues. V lost 0 bases and J 3 bases, leaving 17 bases between the germline ends. The CDR3 here is CASSQDHGGSTYYGYTF. DNA of the CDR3: TGCGCCAGCAGCCAAGATCATGGTGGTTCAACCTACTATGGCTACACCTTC.

This clonotype was seen only a few times. The rearrangement links TRBV7-8 to TRBJ2-3, with D unresolved. CDR3 length: 14 residues. Trimming stripped 1 base from V and 4 bases from J, with 9 bases between. Germline values: CDR1 SGHVS, CDR2 FQNEAQ. The CDR3 loop reads CASSLERVSDTQYF. The CDR3 DNA sequence: TGTGCCAGCAGCTTAGAAAGGGTCTCAGATACGCAGTATTTT.

V usage is TRBV6-1 and J usage is TRBJ2-1; the match to TRBD2 covers 11 bases. Germline CDR1 reads MNHNS; CDR2 reads SASEGT. V shed 6 bases, J shed 10 bases, and the junction held 11 bases outside the gene matches. The CDR3 sequence is 15 residues long. CDR3 loop: CASSPGLAGPGEQFF. CDR3 nucleotide sequence: TGTGCCAGCAGCCCCGGACTAGCGGGCCCGGGGGAGCAGTTCTTC.

The chain is built from TRBV12-3 or TRBV12-4 and TRBJ2-3; D tentatively fits TRBD1 or TRBD2 (6 bases each). The CDR3 has 14 residues. Trimming took off 5 bases at V and 7 bases at J, with 16 bases between the two ends. Here the CDR3 reads CASSVEGGQNTQYF. The DNA of the CDR3 is TGTGCCAGCAGTGTCGAGGGGGGCCAGAATACGCAGTATTTT.